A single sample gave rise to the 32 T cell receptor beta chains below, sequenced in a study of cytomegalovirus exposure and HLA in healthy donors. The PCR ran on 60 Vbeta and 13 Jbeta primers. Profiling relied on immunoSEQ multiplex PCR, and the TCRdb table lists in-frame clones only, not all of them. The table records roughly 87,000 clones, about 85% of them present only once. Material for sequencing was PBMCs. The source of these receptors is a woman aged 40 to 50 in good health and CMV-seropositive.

CDR3 coding DNA: TGTGCCATCAGTGACGACAGGGCGGGTCAGCCCCAGCATTTT. It translates to CAISDDRAGQPQHF. The V and J genes are TRBV10-3 and TRBJ1-5; 7 bases agree with TRBD1. The CDR3 is made up of 14 amino acids. Germline CDR1 is ENHRY and CDR2 is SYGVKD. Trimming removed 3 bases from V and 6 bases from J; junction bases left unmatched: 5.

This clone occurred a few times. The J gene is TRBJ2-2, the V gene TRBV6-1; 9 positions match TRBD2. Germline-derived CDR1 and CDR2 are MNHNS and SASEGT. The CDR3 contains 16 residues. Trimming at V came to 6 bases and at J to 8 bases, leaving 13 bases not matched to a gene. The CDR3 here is CASSESNGLARGELFF. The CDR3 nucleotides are TGTGCCAGCAGCGAAAGTAATGGACTAGCGCGTGGGGAGCTGTTTTTT.

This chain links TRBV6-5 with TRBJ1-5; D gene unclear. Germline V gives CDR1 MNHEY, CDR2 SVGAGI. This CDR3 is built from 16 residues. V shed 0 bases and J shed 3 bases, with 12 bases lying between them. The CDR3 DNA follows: TGTGCCAGCAGTTACTCGAAGGCCGGGGTCAATCAGCCCCAGCATTTT. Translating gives CASSYSKAGVNQPQHF.

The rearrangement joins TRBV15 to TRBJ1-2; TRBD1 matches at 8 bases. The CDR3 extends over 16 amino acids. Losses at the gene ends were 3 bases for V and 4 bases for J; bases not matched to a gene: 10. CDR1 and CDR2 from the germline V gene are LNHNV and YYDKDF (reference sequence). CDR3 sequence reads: CATSRMGTGEVYGYTF. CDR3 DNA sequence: TGTGCCACCAGCAGGATGGGGACAGGTGAAGTCTATGGCTACACCTTC.

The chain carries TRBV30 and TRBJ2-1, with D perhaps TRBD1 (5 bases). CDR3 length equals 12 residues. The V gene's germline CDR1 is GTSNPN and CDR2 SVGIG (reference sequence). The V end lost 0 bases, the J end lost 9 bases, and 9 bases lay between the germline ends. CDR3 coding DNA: TGTGCCTGGAGTGTAGGCCAGGGTGAGCAGTTCTTC. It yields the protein CAWSVGQGEQFF.

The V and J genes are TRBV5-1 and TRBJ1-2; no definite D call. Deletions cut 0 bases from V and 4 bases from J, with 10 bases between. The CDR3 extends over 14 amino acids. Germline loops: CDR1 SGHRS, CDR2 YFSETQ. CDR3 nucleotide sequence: TGCGCCAGCAGCTTGGACGGGGTGCCCTATGGCTACACCTTC. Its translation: CASSLDGVPYGYTF.

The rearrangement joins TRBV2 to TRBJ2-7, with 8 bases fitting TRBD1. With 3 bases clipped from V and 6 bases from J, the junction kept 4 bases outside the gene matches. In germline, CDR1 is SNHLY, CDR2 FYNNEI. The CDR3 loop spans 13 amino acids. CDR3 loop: CASSDVGQAEQYF. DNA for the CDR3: TGTGCCAGCAGTGACGTGGGACAGGCCGAGCAGTACTTC.

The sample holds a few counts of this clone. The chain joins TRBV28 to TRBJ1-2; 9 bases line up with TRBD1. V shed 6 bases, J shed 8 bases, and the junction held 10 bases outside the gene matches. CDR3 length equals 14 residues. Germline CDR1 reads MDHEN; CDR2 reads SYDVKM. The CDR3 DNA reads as TGTGCCAGCAGCTTGCAAGGGACAGGGTTAGGCTACACCTTC. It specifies CASSLQGTGLGYTF.

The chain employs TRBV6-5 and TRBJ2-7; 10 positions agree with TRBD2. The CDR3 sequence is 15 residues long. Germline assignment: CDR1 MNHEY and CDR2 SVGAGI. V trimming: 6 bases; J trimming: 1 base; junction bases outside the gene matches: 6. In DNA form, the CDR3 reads TGTGCCAGCAGAAAGACTAGCGGGCGTTCCTACGAGCAGTACTTC. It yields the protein CASRKTSGRSYEQYF.

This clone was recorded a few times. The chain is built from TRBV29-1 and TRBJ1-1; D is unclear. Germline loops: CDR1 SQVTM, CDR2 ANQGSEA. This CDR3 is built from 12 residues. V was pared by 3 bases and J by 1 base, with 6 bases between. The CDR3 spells CSVEWANTEAFF. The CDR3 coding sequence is TGCAGCGTTGAGTGGGCGAACACTGAAGCTTTCTTT.

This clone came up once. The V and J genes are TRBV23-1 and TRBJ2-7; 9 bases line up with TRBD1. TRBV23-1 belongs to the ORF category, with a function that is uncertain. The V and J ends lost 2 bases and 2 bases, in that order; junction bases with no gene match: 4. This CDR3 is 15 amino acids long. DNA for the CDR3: TGCGCCAGCAGTCAAGGGACAGGGAGTCCCTACGAGCAGTACTTC. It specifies CASSQGTGSPYEQYF.

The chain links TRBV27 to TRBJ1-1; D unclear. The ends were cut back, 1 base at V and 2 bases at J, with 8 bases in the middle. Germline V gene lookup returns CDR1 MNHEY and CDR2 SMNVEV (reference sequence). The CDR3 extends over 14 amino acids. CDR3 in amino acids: CASSLYRGNTEAFF. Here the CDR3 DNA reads TGTGCCAGCAGTTTATATCGGGGTAACACTGAAGCTTTCTTT.

The CDR3 reads CASSQVRDRYNEQFF. The CDR3 nucleotides read TGCGCCAGCAGCCAAGTTAGGGACAGGTACAATGAGCAGTTCTTC. The V and J genes are TRBV4-3 and TRBJ2-1; TRBD1 aligns across 8 bases. CDR1 LGHNA and CDR2 YSLEER come from the germline V gene. This CDR3 is 15 amino acids long. Trimming removed 1 base from V and 4 bases from J; junction bases left unmatched: 3.

CDR3: CASSASPGTGSYEQYF. CDR3 in DNA: TGTGCCAGCAGCGCAAGCCCCGGGACAGGGTCCTACGAGCAGTACTTC. The chain links TRBV9 to TRBJ2-7; 9 nucleotides align to TRBD1. Germline CDR1 reads SGDLS; CDR2 reads YYNGEE. The V gene end was trimmed by 3 bases and the J gene end by 1 base; junction bases not matched to a gene: 8. The CDR3 loop spans 16 amino acids.

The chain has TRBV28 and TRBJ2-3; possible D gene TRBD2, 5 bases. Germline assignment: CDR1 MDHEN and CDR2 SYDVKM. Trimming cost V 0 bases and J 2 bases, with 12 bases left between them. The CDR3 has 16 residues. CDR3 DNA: TGTGCCAGCAGTTTATGGAGCGGAGGAAACACAGATACGCAGTATTTT. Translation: CASSLWSGGNTDTQYF.

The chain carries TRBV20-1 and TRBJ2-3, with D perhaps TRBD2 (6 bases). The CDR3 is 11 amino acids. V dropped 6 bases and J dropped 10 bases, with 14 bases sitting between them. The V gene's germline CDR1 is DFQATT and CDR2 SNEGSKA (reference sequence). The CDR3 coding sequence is TGCAGTGCCCGTTCGGGGGAAGCGCAGTATTTT. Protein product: CSARSGEAQYF.

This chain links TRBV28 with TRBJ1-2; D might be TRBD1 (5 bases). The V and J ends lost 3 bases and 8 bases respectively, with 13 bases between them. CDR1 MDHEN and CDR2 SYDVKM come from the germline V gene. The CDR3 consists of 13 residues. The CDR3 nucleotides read TGTGCCAGCAGTTTGGGGTGGGGCAGGGGCTACACCTTC. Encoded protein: CASSLGWGRGYTF.

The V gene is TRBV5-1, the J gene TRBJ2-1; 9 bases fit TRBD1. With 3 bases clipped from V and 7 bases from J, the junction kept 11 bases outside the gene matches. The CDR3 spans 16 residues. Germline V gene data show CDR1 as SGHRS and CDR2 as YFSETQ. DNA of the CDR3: TGCGCCAGCAGCTCGACGGGACAGGGCGAACGGAATGAGCAGTTCTTC. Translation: CASSSTGQGERNEQFF. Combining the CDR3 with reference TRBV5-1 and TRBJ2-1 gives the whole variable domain KAGVTQTPRYLIKTRGQQVTLSCSPISGHRSVSWYQQTPGQGLQFLFEYFSETQRNKGNFPGRFSGRQFSNSRSEMNVSTLELGDSALYLCASSSTGQGERNEQFFGPGTRLTVL.

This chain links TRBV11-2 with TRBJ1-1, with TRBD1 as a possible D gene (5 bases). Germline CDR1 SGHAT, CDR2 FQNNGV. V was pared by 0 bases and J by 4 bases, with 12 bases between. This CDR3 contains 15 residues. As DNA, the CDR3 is TGTGCCAGCAGCTTAGAGGTCGGGGGGGGCACTGAAGCTTTCTTT. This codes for CASSLEVGGGTEAFF.

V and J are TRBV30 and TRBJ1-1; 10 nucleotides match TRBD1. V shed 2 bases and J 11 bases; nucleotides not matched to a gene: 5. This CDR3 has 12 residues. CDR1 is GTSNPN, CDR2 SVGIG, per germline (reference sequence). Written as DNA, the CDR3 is TGTGCCTGGAGTCCGGGACAGGGGTGGGCTTTCTTT. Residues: CAWSPGQGWAFF.

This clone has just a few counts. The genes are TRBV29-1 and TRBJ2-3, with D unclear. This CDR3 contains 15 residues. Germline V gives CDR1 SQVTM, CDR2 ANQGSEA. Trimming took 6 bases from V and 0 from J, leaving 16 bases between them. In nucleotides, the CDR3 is TGCAGCGTACTTGTTGGCGGAGCTAGCACAGATACGCAGTATTTT. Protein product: CSVLVGGASTDTQYF.

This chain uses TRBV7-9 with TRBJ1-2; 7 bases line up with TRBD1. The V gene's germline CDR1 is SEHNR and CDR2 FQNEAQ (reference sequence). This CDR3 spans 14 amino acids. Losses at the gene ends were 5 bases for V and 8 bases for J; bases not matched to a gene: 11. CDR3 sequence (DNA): TGTGCCAGCAGCCGGACGACAGGGACGGGCGGCTACACCTTC. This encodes CASSRTTGTGGYTF.

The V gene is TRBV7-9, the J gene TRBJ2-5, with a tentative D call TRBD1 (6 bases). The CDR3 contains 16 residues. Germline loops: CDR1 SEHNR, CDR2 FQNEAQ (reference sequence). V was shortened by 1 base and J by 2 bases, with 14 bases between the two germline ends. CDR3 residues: CASSLGPRQVQETQYF. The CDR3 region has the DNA TGTGCCAGCAGCTTAGGGCCCCGACAGGTACAAGAGACCCAGTACTTC. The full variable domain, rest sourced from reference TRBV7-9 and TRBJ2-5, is DTGVSQNPRHKITKRGQNVTFRCDPISEHNRLYWYRQTLGQGPEFLTYFQNEAQLEKSRLLSDRFSAERPKGSFSTLEIQRTEQGDSAMYLCASSLGPRQVQETQYFGPGTRLLVL.

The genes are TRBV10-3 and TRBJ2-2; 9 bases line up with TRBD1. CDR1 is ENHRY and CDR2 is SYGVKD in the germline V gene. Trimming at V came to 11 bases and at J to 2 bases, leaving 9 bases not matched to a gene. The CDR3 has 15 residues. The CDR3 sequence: CAVNRDRDNTGELFF. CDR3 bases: TGTGCCGTCAACCGGGACAGGGATAACACCGGGGAGCTGTTTTTT.

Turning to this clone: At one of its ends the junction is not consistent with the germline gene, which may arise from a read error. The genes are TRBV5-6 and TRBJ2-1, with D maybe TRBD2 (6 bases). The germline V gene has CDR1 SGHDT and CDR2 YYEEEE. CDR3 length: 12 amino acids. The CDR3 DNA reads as TGTGCCAGCAGCCAATCGCAACCGGGACTGCTCTTC. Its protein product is CASSQSQPGLLF. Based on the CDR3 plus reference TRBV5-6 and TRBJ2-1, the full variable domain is DAGVTQSPTHLIKTRGQQVTLRCSPKSGHDTVSWYQQALGQGPQFIFQYYEEEERQRGNFPDRFSGHQFPNYSSELNVNALLLGDSALYLCASSQSQPGLLFGPGTRLTVL.

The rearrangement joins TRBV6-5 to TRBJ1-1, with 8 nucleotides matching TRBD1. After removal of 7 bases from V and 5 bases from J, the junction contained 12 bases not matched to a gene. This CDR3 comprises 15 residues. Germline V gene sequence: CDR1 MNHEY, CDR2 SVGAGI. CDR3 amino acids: CASKIGQGYRTEAFF. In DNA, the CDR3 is TGTGCCAGCAAGATTGGACAGGGTTATAGGACTGAAGCTTTCTTT.

The CDR3 spells CAISERDYGYTF. CDR3 DNA sequence: TGTGCCATCAGTGAACGGGACTATGGCTACACCTTC. The rearrangement uses TRBV10-3 and TRBJ1-2, with D unclear. There are 12 residues in the CDR3. Germline lookup yields CDR1 ENHRY and CDR2 SYGVKD. Trimming shortened V by 3 bases and J by 3 bases, and 5 bases separated the two germline ends.

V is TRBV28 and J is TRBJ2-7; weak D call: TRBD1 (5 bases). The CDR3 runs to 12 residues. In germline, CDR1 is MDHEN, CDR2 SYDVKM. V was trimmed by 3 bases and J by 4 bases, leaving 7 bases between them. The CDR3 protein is CASSLTDYEQYF. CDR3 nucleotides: TGTGCCAGCAGTTTGACAGATTACGAGCAGTACTTC. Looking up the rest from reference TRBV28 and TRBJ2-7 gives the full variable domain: DVKVTQSSRYLVKRTGEKVFLECVQDMDHENMFWYRQDPGLGLRLIYFSYDVKMKEKGDIPEGYSVSREKKERFSLILESASTNQTSMYLCASSLTDYEQYFGPGTRLTVT.

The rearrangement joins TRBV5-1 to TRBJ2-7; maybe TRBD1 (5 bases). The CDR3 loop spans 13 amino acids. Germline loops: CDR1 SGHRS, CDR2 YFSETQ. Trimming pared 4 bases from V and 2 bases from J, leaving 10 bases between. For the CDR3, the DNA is TGCGCCAGCAGCCAGACAGAGGCCTACGAGCAGTACTTC. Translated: CASSQTEAYEQYF. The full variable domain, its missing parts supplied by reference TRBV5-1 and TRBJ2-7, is KAGVTQTPRYLIKTRGQQVTLSCSPISGHRSVSWYQQTPGQGLQFLFEYFSETQRNKGNFPGRFSGRQFSNSRSEMNVSTLELGDSALYLCASSQTEAYEQYFGPGTRLTVT.

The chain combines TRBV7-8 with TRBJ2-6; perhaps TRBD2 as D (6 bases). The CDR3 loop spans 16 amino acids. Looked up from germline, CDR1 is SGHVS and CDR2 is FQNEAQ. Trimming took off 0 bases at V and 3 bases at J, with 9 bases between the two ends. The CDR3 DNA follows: TGTGCCAGCAGCTTAGCTATGGGACTTGGGGCCAACGTCCTGACTTTC. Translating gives CASSLAMGLGANVLTF.

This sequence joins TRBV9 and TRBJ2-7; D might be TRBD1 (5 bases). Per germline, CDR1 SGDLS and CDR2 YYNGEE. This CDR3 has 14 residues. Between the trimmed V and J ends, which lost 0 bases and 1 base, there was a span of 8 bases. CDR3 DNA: TGTGCCAGCAGCGTAGGGACACCTTCCTACGAGCAGTACTTC. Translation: CASSVGTPSYEQYF.

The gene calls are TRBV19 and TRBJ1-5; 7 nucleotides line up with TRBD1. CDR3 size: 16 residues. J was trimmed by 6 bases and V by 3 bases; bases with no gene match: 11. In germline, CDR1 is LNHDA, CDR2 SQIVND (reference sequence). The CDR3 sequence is CASSINRQGRGQPQHF. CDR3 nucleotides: TGTGCCAGTAGTATCAACCGACAGGGTAGAGGTCAGCCCCAGCATTTT.